This T cell receptor beta chain was captured in a study of blood T cell repertoires in COVID-19 (TCRdb year 2020). With regard to the full study: Samples from collaborators originated in the United States, Italy and Spain and spanned both the acute and convalescent phases of COVID-19. Sample metadata almost always included a de-identified subject ID, COVID-19 status, age in years and sex. Subjects who had been exposed to COVID-19, were actively infected with it, or had recovered from it provided the deeply sampled blood TCRbeta repertoires that made up the dataset. Samples came from the ongoing ImmuneRACE study (first 160 participants) plus 1,254 subjects from 6 global collaborators. Where available, HLA class I and class II types were obtained from metadata supplied by the sample provider rather than from assay-based typing. The prospective study material was composed of cDNA or gDNA derived from T cells, B-cell-depleted T cells, or PBMCs. The repertoires were released in a freely available public database intended as a resource for research on the immune response to SARS-CoV-2.

The immunoSEQ Assay, a bias-controlled multiplex PCR, was used to amplify TCRbeta CDR3 regions from genomic DNA. The authors' analysis ran thus. The number of nucleated cells in each sample was estimated by amplification of reference gene primers within the assay. To quantify the absolute abundance of each unique TCRbeta CDR3 rearrangement, sequence reads were collapsed and filtered. Productive Simpson clonality was computed per sample as the square root of Simpson's diversity index over productive rearrangements. TCRdb re-hosts the immuneACCESS table, in-frame sequences only. Its copies lack some clones; in the studies checked, an unresolved V gene accounts for under half of them, and the cause for the rest is not known. V and J calls and clone size follow that table, whereas D and trimming were derived from the DNA. The sample yields 350,000 or so clones; 85% to 90% were counted once. The leading ten clones occupy 1% of the sample.

Points on this clone: This clone's antigen is unknown. There are no base qualities to consult, and no much larger clone falls within one base.

Participants in the prospective study were enrolled through a virtual design, were aged about 18 to 90 years, and lived in some 24 United States geographic areas. In the prospective study, cohorts were assigned on the basis of participant-reported clinical history obtained from a screening survey and a study questionnaire. A participant counted as exposed if, within 2 weeks of entering the study, that participant had been in contact with someone who had a PCR-confirmed or clinician-diagnosed COVID-19 case. In the prospective study, mobile phlebotomists collected whole blood, serum and a nasopharyngeal or oropharyngeal swab from each participant. Over a roughly 2-month period, participants in the prospective study had the option of providing additional blood draws and questionnaires. Before DNA extraction, prospective study blood samples were shipped either frozen or at room temperature. From the cysteine through the phenylalanine, the CDR3 covers 20 amino acids. The sequence is cut down to CDR3 DNA, 60 bases in frame from base 1. For CDR1 and CDR2, the germline V gene lists MNHNS and SASEGT. Trimming takes 4 bases from V and 3 bases from J, and the germline ends sit 28 bases apart.

General findings and caveats noted by the study authors: The amount of clinical and demographic metadata varied by source and participant and was provided uncurated.

The receptor's source is a woman in her 30s who had been exposed to COVID-19. The sample comprised PBMCs or T cells enriched from blood (not recorded which). The sequence is built from TRBV6-1 and TRBJ1-5; the D segment could be TRBD1, given 6 matching bases. The CDR3 region: CASSGKDGPGHIGPNQPQHF. The DNA is TGTGCCAGCAGTGGAAAAGATGGGCCGGGACACATTGGCCCCAATCAGCCCCAGCATTTT.